The sequence of this TCR beta chain was determined in a study of blood T cell repertoires in COVID-19. Germline V gene sequence: CDR1 MNHNY, CDR2 SVGAGI (reference sequence). V lost 1 base, J lost 4 bases, and 10 bases lay in between. The CDR3 is 14 residues long. Sequencing used immunoSEQ multiplex PCR; TCRdb keeps in-frame clones, though not all of them. Here the sample spans about 230,000 clones, 65% to 90% being singletons. The source is a man aged 50 or older with COVID-19, enrolled during active disease. The chain combines TRBV6-6 with TRBJ1-1, with unresolved D. Sample: peripheral blood. The CDR3, as DNA: TGTGCCAGCAGTTACTTAGCTACGGGCACTGAAGCTTTCTTT. It yields the protein CASSYLATGTEAFF.